These T cell receptor beta chains were read from a single sample in a study of beta chain features in type 1 diabetes. Data came from immunoSEQ multiplex PCR; TCRdb stores just in-frame clones and leaves some out. Among about 340,000 clones listed, less than 15% were seen once. What was sequenced was naive CD4+ T cells from blood. The source is a woman between 18 and 30 years old with type 1 diabetes. Both conserved end residues are part of each CDR3. The D gene is left open where the match is weak. Some rows mark clone size as missing; the rest say once, few, many or name a class of expanded clone.

CAISGGLAGADTQYF	TGTGCCATCAGTGGGGGACTAGCGGGAGCGGATACGCAGTATTTT	TRBD2	-	TRBV10-3	TRBJ2-3
CAWTGLAGVREQFF	TGTGCCTGGACAGGACTAGCGGGAGTTCGAGAGCAGTTCTTC	TRBD2	-	TRBV30	TRBJ2-1
CAWSDWGGPTNTEAFF	TGTGCCTGGAGTGATTGGGGGGGGCCGACGAACACTGAAGCTTTCTTT	-	few	TRBV30	TRBJ1-1
CASSRPGGSYNEQFF	TGTGCCAGCTCACGACCAGGGGGCTCCTACAATGAGCAGTTCTTC	TRBD1	-	TRBV7-3	TRBJ2-1
CASRTQETQYF	TGTGCCAGCAGGACTCAAGAGACCCAGTACTTC	-	-	TRBV28	TRBJ2-5
CASSSSLVGSEAFF	TGTGCCAGCAGTTCGTCCCTAGTAGGTTCTGAAGCTTTCTTT	-	few	TRBV6-5	TRBJ1-1
CASSGAGGAYEQYF	TGTGCCAGCAGTGGGGCAGGGGGAGCCTACGAGCAGTACTTC	TRBD1	-	TRBV28	TRBJ2-7
CASCRDRVFSGANVLTF	TGCGCCAGCTGCCGGGACAGGGTTTTCTCTGGGGCCAACGTCCTGACTTTC	TRBD1	-	TRBV5-1	TRBJ2-6
CASSEGQGLAAGQYF	TGCGCCAGCAGCGAGGGTCAAGGTCTAGCAGCCGGGCAGTACTTC	-	few	TRBV5-1	TRBJ2-5
CAWREASIPEQFF	TGTGCCTGGAGGGAGGCTAGTATACCTGAGCAGTTCTTC	-	few	TRBV30	TRBJ2-1
CASIIGGSGANVLTF	TGTGCCAGCATTATAGGGGGCTCTGGGGCCAACGTCCTGACTTTC	-	-	TRBV28	TRBJ2-6
CASSPNPQPTYEQYF	TGTGCCAGCTCACCGAACCCACAGCCCACCTACGAGCAGTACTTC	-	-	TRBV18	TRBJ2-7
CAWSVSLAGTYEQYF	TGTGCCTGGAGTGTATCTCTAGCGGGGACCTACGAGCAGTACTTC	TRBD2	few	TRBV30	TRBJ2-7
CASSSGLAGDPSNEQFF	TGTGCCAGCAGCTCGGGACTAGCGGGAGATCCCAGCAATGAGCAGTTCTTC	TRBD2	-	TRBV5-4	TRBJ2-1
CASSGPSGGGLRGNEQFF	TGTGCCAGTAGTGGACCCTCCGGGGGGGGTCTTAGGGGTAATGAGCAGTTCTTC	TRBD2	-	TRBV19	TRBJ2-1
CASNPGLGEETQYF	TGTGCCAGCAACCCCGGACTAGGGGAAGAGACCCAGTACTTC	TRBD2	-	TRBV2	TRBJ2-5
CAWSVFASLEQFF	TGTGCCTGGAGTGTATTTGCTAGCTTAGAGCAGTTCTTC	-	-	TRBV30	TRBJ2-1
CASSPGGAGANVLTF	TGTGCCAGCTCACCAGGGGGGGCTGGGGCCAACGTCCTGACTTTC	TRBD2	few	TRBV18	TRBJ2-6
CASSLSGGGATYF	TGTGCCAGCAGTTTATCAGGCGGAGGGGCAACGTACTTC	-	-	TRBV28	TRBJ2-4
CASSPPGHIQYF	TGTGCCAGCAGTCCTCCGGGTCACATTCAGTACTTC	-	-	TRBV28	TRBJ2-4
CASSLGTGPFPYGYTF	TGCGCCAGCAGCTTGGGGACAGGGCCTTTCCCCTATGGCTACACCTTC	TRBD1	few	TRBV5-1	TRBJ1-2
CASSWGTTGPYGYTF	TGTGCCAGCAGCTGGGGAACGACAGGGCCCTATGGCTACACCTTC	TRBD1	few	TRBV7-9	TRBJ1-2
CASSSGTGRSTDTQYF	TGTGCCAGCTCCTCTGGGACAGGGCGGAGTACAGATACGCAGTATTTT	TRBD1	few	TRBV18	TRBJ2-3
CASSVVAGEQFF	TGCGCCAGCAGCGTTGTAGCGGGAGAGCAGTTCTTC	TRBD2	few	TRBV5-1	TRBJ2-1
CASSQLGPGRNTIYF	TGCGCCAGCAGCCAACTTGGGCCCGGTCGGAACACCATATATTTT	-	-	TRBV4-3	TRBJ1-3
CASSTWGGETQYF	TGTGCCAGCAGCACCTGGGGGGGAGAGACCCAGTACTTC	TRBD2	-	TRBV5-4	TRBJ2-5
CASRAGPSTDTQYF	TGCGCCAGCCGAGCGGGTCCTAGCACAGATACGCAGTATTTT	-	few	TRBV10-2	TRBJ2-3
CASSRGQGSNQPQHF	TGTGCCAGCAGCCGCGGACAGGGCAGCAATCAGCCCCAGCATTTT	TRBD1	few	TRBV2	TRBJ1-5
CASRDFRDDANLRTDTQYF	TGTGCCAGTCGGGACTTTCGTGACGATGCCAATTTAAGGACAGATACGCAGTATTTT	-	-	TRBV27	TRBJ2-3
CASSTGTASTEAFF	TGCGCCAGCAGCACGGGGACAGCGAGCACTGAAGCTTTCTTT	TRBD1	few	TRBV5-1	TRBJ1-1
CASSLGLAGHEQYF	TGTGCCAGCAGCTTAGGACTAGCGGGCCACGAGCAGTACTTC	TRBD2	-	TRBV5-6	TRBJ2-7
CASSTRGETQYF	TGTGCCAGCAGTACCCGCGGAGAGACCCAGTACTTC	-	-	TRBV2	TRBJ2-5
CASSYSKGSEQPQHF	TGTGCCAGCAGTTACTCGAAGGGGTCGGAGCAGCCCCAGCATTTT	-	-	TRBV6-5	TRBJ1-5
CASRTDGNTEAFF	TGCGCCAGCAGGACAGACGGGAACACTGAAGCTTTCTTT	-	-	TRBV10-1	TRBJ1-1
CASSVTGSENAEAFF	TGTGCCAGCTCAGTTACAGGGTCGGAGAACGCTGAAGCTTTCTTT	-	-	TRBV18	TRBJ1-1
CASSPGGATGTGELFF	TGTGCCAGCAGTCCCGGCGGGGCAACGGGCACCGGGGAGCTGTTTTTT	-	-	TRBV25-1	TRBJ2-2
CASSSRYSYQETQYF	TGCGCCAGCAGCAGTAGATATTCCTACCAAGAGACCCAGTACTTC	-	few	TRBV4-3	TRBJ2-5
CASTPPPRWERNEQFF	TGTGCCAGCACCCCTCCGCCTAGGTGGGAGAGAAATGAGCAGTTCTTC	-	-	TRBV7-9	TRBJ2-1
CASSFRSYEQYF	TGTGCCAGCAGTTTCAGGTCCTACGAGCAGTACTTC	-	once	TRBV2	TRBJ2-7
CASSMTSGRSHSGTDTQYF	TGTGCCAGTAGTATGACTAGCGGGAGGTCGCATTCGGGCACAGATACGCAGTATTTT	TRBD2	few	TRBV19	TRBJ2-3
CASSDRGGTDTQYF	TGTGCCAGCAGCGACAGGGGCGGCACAGATACGCAGTATTTT	TRBD1	-	TRBV2	TRBJ2-3
CASSAPGQGDGYTF	TGTGCCAGCAGTGCTCCGGGACAGGGAGATGGCTACACCTTC	TRBD1	-	TRBV28	TRBJ1-2
CASSRDRVSGNTIYF	TGCGCCAGCAGCCGGGACAGGGTCTCTGGAAACACCATATATTTT	TRBD1	-	TRBV5-1	TRBJ1-3
CASSFQAGETQYF	TGCGCCAGCAGCTTTCAAGCGGGAGAGACCCAGTACTTC	-	-	TRBV5-1	TRBJ2-5
CASSLIGAGGSGTDTQYF	TGTGCCAGCAGTTTAATTGGAGCGGGAGGCAGTGGCACAGATACGCAGTATTTT	TRBD2	few	TRBV27	TRBJ2-3
CATLPNWNTGELFF	TGTGCCACCCTACCCAATTGGAACACCGGGGAGCTGTTTTTT	-	-	TRBV6-5	TRBJ2-2
CASSSDNQETQYF	TGTGCCAGCAGTTCTGACAATCAAGAGACCCAGTACTTC	-	few	TRBV25-1	TRBJ2-5
CASSLGAGLAKNIQYF	TGTGCCAGCAGCTTAGGTGCAGGGTTGGCCAAAAACATTCAGTACTTC	-	-	TRBV7-9	TRBJ2-4
CASSSDRGLKTQYF	TGTGCCAGCAGTTCGGACAGGGGGCTAAAGACCCAGTACTTC	TRBD1	-	TRBV11-3	TRBJ2-5
CASSSSGGVVETQYF	TGCGCCAGCAGCTCCTCAGGGGGAGTAGTCGAGACCCAGTACTTC	TRBD1	few	TRBV5-1	TRBJ2-5
CASSLGHTLAAAGELFF	TGCGCCAGCAGCTTAGGACACACTCTCGCTGCTGCCGGGGAGCTGTTTTTT	-	-	TRBV5-1	TRBJ2-2
CASSQVMAGDYGYTF	TGCGCCAGCAGCCAAGTAATGGCAGGGGACTATGGCTACACCTTC	-	-	TRBV4-3	TRBJ1-2
CASSSVLNEKLFF	TGTGCCAGCTCATCAGTTCTTAATGAAAAACTGTTTTTT	-	few	TRBV18	TRBJ1-4
CSVRQGSWVKYEQYF	TGCAGCGTCCGACAGGGGAGTTGGGTTAAGTACGAGCAGTACTTC	TRBD1	few	TRBV29-1	TRBJ2-7
CASSRPGGRADEQYF	TGTGCCAGCAGCCGCCCAGGAGGGCGGGCCGACGAGCAGTACTTC	-	-	TRBV14	TRBJ2-7
CASSPDTYRELFF	TGTGCCAGCAGCCCGGACACCTACCGGGAGCTGTTTTTT	-	few	TRBV7-9	TRBJ2-2
CAMTDRATDTQYF	TGTGCCATGACCGACAGGGCCACAGATACGCAGTATTTT	TRBD1	few	TRBV10-3	TRBJ2-3
CASSIQRSEGQPQHF	TGTGCCAGTAGTATACAGCGTTCTGAAGGTCAGCCCCAGCATTTT	-	-	TRBV19	TRBJ1-5
CASNPTVGEQFF	TGTGCCAGTAACCCGACAGTTGGTGAGCAGTTCTTC	-	-	TRBV19	TRBJ2-1